This TCR beta chain was observed in a study of OX40 agonist ivuxolimab in advanced cancers. Study background: While on treatment, patients had intravenous ivuxolimab at 0.01 to 10 mg/kg every 2 weeks.

About this clone: The antigen is undetermined.

Study-wide results and limits: Nonresponders included some who also had low normalized T-cell clonal expansion. The expanded peripheral T cells' antigen specificity was not determined.

TCRdb keeps only in-frame clones here, not all; method: immunoSEQ multiplex PCR. The repertoire includes about 69,000 clones, about 89% of them detected once, and roughly 15% sits in the top ten. With 1 base clipped from V and 4 bases from J, the junction kept 5 bases outside the gene matches. The germline V gene has CDR1 SGDLS and CDR2 YYNGEE. The CDR3 spans 16 residues. V gene TRBV9 combines with J gene TRBJ2-6; 7 nucleotides agree with TRBD2. The specimen comprised CD4+ or CD8+ T cells sorted from blood, sampled in a trial of the OX40 agonist ivuxolimab. The clonotype comes from an adult with an advanced solid tumor such as melanoma, head and neck, liver or kidney cancer. The CDR3: CASSVRGGTGANVLTF. DNA for the CDR3: TGTGCCAGCAGCGTACGCGGGGGTACAGGGGCCAACGTCCTGACTTTC.